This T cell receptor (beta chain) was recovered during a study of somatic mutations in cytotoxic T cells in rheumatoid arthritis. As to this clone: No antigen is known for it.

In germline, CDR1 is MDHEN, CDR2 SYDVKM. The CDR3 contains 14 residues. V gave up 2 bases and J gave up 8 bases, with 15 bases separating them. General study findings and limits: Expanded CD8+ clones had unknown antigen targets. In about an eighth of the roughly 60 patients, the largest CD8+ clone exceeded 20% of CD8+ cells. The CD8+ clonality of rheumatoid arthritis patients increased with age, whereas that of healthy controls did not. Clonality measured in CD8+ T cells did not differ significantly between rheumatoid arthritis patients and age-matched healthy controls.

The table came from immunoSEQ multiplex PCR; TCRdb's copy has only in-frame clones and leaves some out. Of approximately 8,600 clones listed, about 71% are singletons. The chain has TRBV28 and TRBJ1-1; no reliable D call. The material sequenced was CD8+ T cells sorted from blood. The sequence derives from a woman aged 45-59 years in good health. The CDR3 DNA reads TGTGCCAGCAGTTTAACCATCCTCGATACAGAAGCTTTCTTT. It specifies CASSLTILDTEAFF.